Described below is a single T cell receptor (beta chain) sequence and its context. What it binds is not known. The sample originates from a study of CD8 T cells in Susac syndrome. When the RNA was reverse transcribed, random hexamers were used with an input of 0.5 to 1 ug. Across 54 Vbeta and 13 Jbeta, immunoSEQ multiplex PCR amplified TCR beta CDR3. TCRdb reprocessed the immunoSEQ multiplex PCR reads with MiXCR, giving one entry per CDR3 protein. The data show about 100,000 distinct CDR3 sequences, just under 95% seen once. Sequencing of TCR beta, carried out with a high-throughput approach, was applied to CD8+ and CD4+ T cells from the blood. FACS was used to enrich TEMRA cells, whereas the CD8+ and CD4+ T cells were obtained by negative isolation. Study results and limitations: As acknowledged by the study, its TCR sequencing and HLA analysis included a relatively small number of individuals.

The receptor's source is a human donor in good health. Sequencing was carried out using CD8+ T cells from PBMCs.

CDR3 protein: CASSETGGFFNEQFF. Here the CDR3 DNA reads TGCGCCAGCAGTGAGACAGGGGGGTTTTTTAATGAGCAGTTCTTC. The chain combines TRBV10-2 with TRBJ2-1; 8 bases align to TRBD1. CDR1 is WSHSY and CDR2 is SAAADI in the germline V gene. Germline trimming cut 2 bases from V and 7 bases from J; bases unmatched to any gene: 7. The CDR3 is made up of 15 amino acids.